This T cell receptor (beta chain) comes out of a study of shared clonotypes between healthy human individuals. About the research overall: Plates per donor: three CD4 naive, three CD4 memory, two CD8 naive, one CD8 memory. General study findings and limits: Few donors limited the genetic and exposure-history diversity represented.

From CD4+ cells came CD45RA+ naive and CD45RA-negative memory subsets. An even split of each subset's genomic DNA across several immunoSEQ plates was performed. Profiling relied on immunoSEQ multiplex PCR, and the TCRdb table lists in-frame clones only, not all of them. The profile shows about 1 million clones, around 78% of them singletons. Germline-derived CDR1 and CDR2 are SGHVS and FNYEAQ. J lost 6 bases, V lost 3 bases, and 10 bases had no gene match. The CDR3 is 16 amino acids. Comments on this clone: Antigen unknown.

The sequenced sample was memory CD4+ T cells from PBMCs. Subset meaning: CD45RA-negative fraction. The TCR comes from a man in his late teens or twenties in good health. Some clones in this sample may be carry-over from other donors' samples. The chain links TRBV7-6 to TRBJ2-3; the match to TRBD2 covers 9 bases. This CDR3 is CASSLVPSGIGDTQYF. CDR3 DNA: TGTGCCAGCAGCTTGGTGCCTAGCGGGATAGGGGATACGCAGTATTTT. Looking up the rest from reference TRBV7-6 and TRBJ2-3 gives the full variable domain: GAGVSQSPRYKVTKRGQDVALRCDPISGHVSLYWYRQALGQGPEFLTYFNYEAQQDKSGLPNDRFSAERPEGSISTLTIQRTEQRDSAMYRCASSLVPSGIGDTQYFGPGTRLTVL.